This T cell receptor (beta chain) was identified during a study of T cells expressing NK-cell markers. On the study more broadly: Seven of the eight sequenced donors were classified as HCMV-seropositive, and one was classified as seronegative.

A word on this clonotype: No antigen is known for it.

TCRdb reprocessed the 5' RACE reads and stores each CDR3 protein as one record, lacking DNA. This repertoire comprises 450,000 to 600,000 distinct CDR3 sequences; its ten largest clones make up under 4.5%. Study conclusions and caveats: A few of the donors also had these clonotypes leading their CD3+CD56-NKG2C+ fraction. Expanded clones of NKG2C+ T cells had an unclear HCMV specificity. Among CD8+ T cells from six donors, dominant NKG2C+ clonotypes accounted for about 1.0-7.0%.

Germline CDR1 LGHNA, CDR2 YSLEER. CDR3 length: 15 amino acids. Sequences were obtained from blood T cells: a sorted CD56 or NKG2C T cell subset, CD4+ or CD8+ T cells, or bulk PBMC T cells (not recorded which). The V call is TRBV4-3, the J call TRBJ2-1; TCRdb indicates TRBD2, and absent DNA this call remains unverified. The receptor was derived from a man aged 18 to 30 in good health. CDR3 sequence: CASSQGSGANNEQFF.